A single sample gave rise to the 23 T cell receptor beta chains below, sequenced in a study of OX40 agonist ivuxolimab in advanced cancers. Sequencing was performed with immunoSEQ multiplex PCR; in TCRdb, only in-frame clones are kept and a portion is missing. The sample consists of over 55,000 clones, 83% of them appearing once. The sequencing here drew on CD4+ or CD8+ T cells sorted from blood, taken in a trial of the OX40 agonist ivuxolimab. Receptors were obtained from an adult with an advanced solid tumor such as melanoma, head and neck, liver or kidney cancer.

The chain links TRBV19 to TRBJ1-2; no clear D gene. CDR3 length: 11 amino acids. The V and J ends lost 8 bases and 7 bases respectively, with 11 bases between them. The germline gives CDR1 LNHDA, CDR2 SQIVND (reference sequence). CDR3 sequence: CASGRGGGYTF. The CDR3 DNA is TGTGCCAGTGGGAGAGGTGGTGGCTACACCTTC.

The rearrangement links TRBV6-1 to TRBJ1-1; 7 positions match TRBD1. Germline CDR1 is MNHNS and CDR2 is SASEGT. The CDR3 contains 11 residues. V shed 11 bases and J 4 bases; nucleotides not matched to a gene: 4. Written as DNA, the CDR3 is TGTGCCGCAAACAGGGGCACTGAAGCTTTCTTT. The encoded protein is CAANRGTEAFF.

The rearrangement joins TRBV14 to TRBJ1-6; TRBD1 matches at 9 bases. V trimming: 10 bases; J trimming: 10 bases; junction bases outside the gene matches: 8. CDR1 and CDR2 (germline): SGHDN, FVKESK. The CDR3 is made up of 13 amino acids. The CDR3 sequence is CATGTGPGSPLHF. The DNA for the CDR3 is TGTGCCACCGGGACAGGGCCCGGGTCACCCCTCCACTTT.

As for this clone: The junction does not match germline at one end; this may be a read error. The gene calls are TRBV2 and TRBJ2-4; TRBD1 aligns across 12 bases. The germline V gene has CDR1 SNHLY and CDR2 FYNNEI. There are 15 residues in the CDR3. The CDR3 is CASSEGRGTGGFGDF. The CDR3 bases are TGTGCCAGCAGTGAAGGTCGTGGGACAGGGGGCTTCGGGGACTTC.

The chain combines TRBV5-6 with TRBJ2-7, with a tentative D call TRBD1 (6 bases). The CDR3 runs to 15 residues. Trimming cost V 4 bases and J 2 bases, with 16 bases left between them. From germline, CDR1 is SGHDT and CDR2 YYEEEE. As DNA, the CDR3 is TGTGCCAGCAGCCCTCAAACAGGGCCGACCTACGAGCAGTACTTC. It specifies CASSPQTGPTYEQYF.

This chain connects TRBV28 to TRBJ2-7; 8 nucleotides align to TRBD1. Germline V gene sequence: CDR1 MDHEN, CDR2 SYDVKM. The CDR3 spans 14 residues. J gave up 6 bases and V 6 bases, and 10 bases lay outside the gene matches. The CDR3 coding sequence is TGTGCCAGCAGATCCTACCACGGACAGGGCGAGCAGTACTTC. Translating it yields CASRSYHGQGEQYF. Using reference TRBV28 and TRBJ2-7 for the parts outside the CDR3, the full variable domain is DVKVTQSSRYLVKRTGEKVFLECVQDMDHENMFWYRQDPGLGLRLIYFSYDVKMKEKGDIPEGYSVSREKKERFSLILESASTNQTSMYLCASRSYHGQGEQYFGPGTRLTVT.

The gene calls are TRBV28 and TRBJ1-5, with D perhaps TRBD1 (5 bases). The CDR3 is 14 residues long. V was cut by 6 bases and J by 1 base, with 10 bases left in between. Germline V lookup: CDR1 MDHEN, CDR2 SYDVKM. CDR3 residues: CASRAGGSNQPQHF. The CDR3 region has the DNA TGTGCCAGCAGGGCGGGGGGGAGCAATCAGCCCCAGCATTTT.

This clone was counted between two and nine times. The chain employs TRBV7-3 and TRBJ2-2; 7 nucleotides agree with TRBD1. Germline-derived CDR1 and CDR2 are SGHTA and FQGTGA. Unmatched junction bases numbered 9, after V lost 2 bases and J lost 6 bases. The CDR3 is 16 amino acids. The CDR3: CASSLSPGGGSGELFF. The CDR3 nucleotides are TGTGCCAGCAGCTTATCGCCAGGGGGTGGATCCGGGGAGCTGTTTTTT.

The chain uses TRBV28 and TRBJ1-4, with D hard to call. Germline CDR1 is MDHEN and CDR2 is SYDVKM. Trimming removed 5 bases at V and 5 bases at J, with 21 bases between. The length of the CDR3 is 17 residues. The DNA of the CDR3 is TGTGCCAGCAGTCAAAGCGGGCCCTCCTCCATGAATGAAAAACTGTTTTTT. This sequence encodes CASSQSGPSSMNEKLFF.

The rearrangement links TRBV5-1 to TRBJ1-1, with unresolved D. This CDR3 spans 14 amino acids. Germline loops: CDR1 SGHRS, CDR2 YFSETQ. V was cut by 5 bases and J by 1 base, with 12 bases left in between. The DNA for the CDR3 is TGCGCCAGCAGTCTTTGGTTGGGGAACACTGAAGCTTTCTTT. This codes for CASSLWLGNTEAFF.

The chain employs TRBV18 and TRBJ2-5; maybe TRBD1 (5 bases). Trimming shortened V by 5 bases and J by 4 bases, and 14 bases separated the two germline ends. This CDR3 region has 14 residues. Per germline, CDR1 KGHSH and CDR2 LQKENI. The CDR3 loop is CASSSPGRRETQYF. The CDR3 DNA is TGTGCCAGCTCATCCCCAGGGCGCAGAGAGACCCAGTACTTC.

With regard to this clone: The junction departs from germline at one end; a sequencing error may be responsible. The DNA for the CDR3 is TGCGCCAGCAGGGCTTCAGCCACAAATACGCAGTATTTT. Protein: CASRASATNTQYF. The chain carries TRBV4-1 and TRBJ2-3; no reliable D call. Germline values: CDR1 MGHRA, CDR2 YSYEKL. The CDR3 runs 13 residues.

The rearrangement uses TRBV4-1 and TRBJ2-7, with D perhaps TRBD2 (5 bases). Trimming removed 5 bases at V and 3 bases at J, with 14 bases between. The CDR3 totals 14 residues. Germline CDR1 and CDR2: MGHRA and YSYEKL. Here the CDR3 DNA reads TGCGCCAGCAGCTCAGGACTTGCCTTCTACGAGCAGTACTTC. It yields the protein CASSSGLAFYEQYF.

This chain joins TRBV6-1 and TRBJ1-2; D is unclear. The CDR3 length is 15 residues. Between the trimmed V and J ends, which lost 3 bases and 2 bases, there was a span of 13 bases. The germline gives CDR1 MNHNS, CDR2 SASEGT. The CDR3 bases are TGTGCCAGCAGTGACGAGGCCCGACCCAACTATGGCTACACCTTC. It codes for CASSDEARPNYGYTF.

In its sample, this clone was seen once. The CDR3 DNA reads as TGTGCCAGCAGCATCGGCGGGAGTTCCTACGAGCAGTACTTC. Amino acid sequence: CASSIGGSSYEQYF. The V call is TRBV6-1, the J call TRBJ2-7; 7 bases fit TRBD2. CDR1 and CDR2 (germline): MNHNS, SASEGT. The CDR3 is 14 residues long. With 6 bases clipped from V and 1 base from J, the junction kept 6 bases outside the gene matches.

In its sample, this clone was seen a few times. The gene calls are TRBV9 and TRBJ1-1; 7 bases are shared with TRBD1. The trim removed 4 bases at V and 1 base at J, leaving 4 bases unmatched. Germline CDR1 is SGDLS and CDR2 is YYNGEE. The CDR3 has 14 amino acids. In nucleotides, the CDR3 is TGTGCCAGCAGCTCTAGGACAGGGAACACTGAAGCTTTCTTT. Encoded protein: CASSSRTGNTEAFF.

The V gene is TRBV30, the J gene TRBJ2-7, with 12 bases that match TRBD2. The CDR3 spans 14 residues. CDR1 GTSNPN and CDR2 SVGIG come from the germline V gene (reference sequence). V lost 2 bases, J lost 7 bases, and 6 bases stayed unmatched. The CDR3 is CAWSQTSGRSEQYF. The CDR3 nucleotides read TGTGCCTGGAGTCAGACTAGCGGGAGAAGTGAGCAGTACTTC.

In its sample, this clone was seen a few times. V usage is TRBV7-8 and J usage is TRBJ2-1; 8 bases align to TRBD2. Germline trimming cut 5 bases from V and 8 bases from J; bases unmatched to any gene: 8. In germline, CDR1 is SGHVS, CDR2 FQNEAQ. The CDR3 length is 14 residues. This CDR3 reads CASSPGLAVHEQFF. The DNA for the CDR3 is TGTGCCAGCAGCCCCGGACTAGCAGTCCATGAGCAGTTCTTC.

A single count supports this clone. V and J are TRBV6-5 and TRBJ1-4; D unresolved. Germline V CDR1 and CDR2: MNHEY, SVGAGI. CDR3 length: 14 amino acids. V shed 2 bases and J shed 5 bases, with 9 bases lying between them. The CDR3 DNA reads TGTGCCAGCAGTTACCATGGTGGCAATGAAAAACTGTTTTTT. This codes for CASSYHGGNEKLFF.

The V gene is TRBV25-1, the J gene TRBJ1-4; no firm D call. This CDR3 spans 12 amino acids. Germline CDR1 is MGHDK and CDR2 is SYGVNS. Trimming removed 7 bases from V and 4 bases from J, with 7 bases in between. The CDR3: CASTRINEKLFF. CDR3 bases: TGTGCCAGCACGCGTATTAATGAAAAACTGTTTTTT.

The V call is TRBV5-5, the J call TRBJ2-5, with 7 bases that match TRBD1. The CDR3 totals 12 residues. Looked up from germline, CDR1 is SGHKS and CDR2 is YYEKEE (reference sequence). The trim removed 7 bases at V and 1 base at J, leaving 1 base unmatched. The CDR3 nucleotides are TGTGCCAGCGACAGGGCCCAAGAGACCCAGTACTTC. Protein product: CASDRAQETQYF.

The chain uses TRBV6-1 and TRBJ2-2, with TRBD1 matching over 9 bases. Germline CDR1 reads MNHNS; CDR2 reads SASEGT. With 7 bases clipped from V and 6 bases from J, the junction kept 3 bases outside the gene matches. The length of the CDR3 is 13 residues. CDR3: CASKRTGAGELFF. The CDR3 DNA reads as TGTGCCAGCAAAAGGACAGGGGCCGGGGAGCTGTTTTTT.

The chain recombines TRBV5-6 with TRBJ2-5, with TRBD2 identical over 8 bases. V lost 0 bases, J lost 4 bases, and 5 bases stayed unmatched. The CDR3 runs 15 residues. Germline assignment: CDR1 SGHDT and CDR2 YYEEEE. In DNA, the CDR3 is TGTGCCAGCAGCTTGGAAGCTAGCGGGCCAGAGACCCAGTACTTC. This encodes CASSLEASGPETQYF.